Following are 18 T cell receptor beta chains from one sample sequenced in a study of blood T cells in healthy people across ages. Sample-barcoded 5' priming and a J-beta primer mix drove a second PCR of roughly 6 to 12 cycles. TCRdb reanalysed the 5' RACE reads using MiXCR and keeps one entry per CDR3 protein. Here the sample spans around 700,000 distinct CDR3 sequences, about 25% being singletons. The same data also contributed to another study, on T cells of mothers and their children.

Sequences were obtained from blood. All receptors derive from a boy between 10 and 17 years old in good health.

This chain uses TRBV10-3 with TRBJ1-1; D might be TRBD1 (6 bases). The V end lost 6 bases, the J end lost 5 bases, and 10 bases lay between the germline ends. The CDR3 covers 12 residues. CDR1 and CDR2 from the germline V gene are ENHRY and SYGVKD. As DNA, the CDR3 is TGTGCCATCAGGGGAGGGGGAACTGAAGCTTTCTTT. As protein: CAIRGGGTEAFF.

This clonotype was detected only a few times. This chain links TRBV2 with TRBJ1-3, with D possibly matching TRBD1 (6 bases). The germline CDR1 and CDR2 sequences are SNHLY and FYNNEI. Deletions cut 5 bases from V and 4 bases from J, with 18 bases between. CDR3 length: 16 residues. The DNA of the CDR3 is TGTGCCAGCAGTCCCTCGAACAGGGCAAGAGGAAACACCATATATTTT. Protein sequence: CASSPSNRARGNTIYF.

This clonotype showed up just a few times. The rearrangement links TRBV5-1 to TRBJ2-5; 9 bases line up with TRBD2. TRBJ2-7 explains the end of the DNA better; the J call may be wrong. The CDR3 spans 16 residues. The germline V gene encodes CDR1 SGHRS and CDR2 YFSETQ. CDR3 in amino acids: CASSFLTSGSSYEQYF. The CDR3 DNA follows: TGCGCCAGCAGCTTCCTGACTAGCGGATCATCCTACGAGCAGTACTTC.

The rearrangement links TRBV20-1 to TRBJ2-1; D is undetermined. Germline assignment: CDR1 DFQATT and CDR2 SNEGSKA (reference sequence). Between the trimmed V and J ends, which lost 3 bases and 5 bases, there was a span of 8 bases. The CDR3 runs to 12 residues. Written as DNA, the CDR3 is TGCAGTGCTAGCGGGTACAACAATGAGCAGTTCTTC. This codes for CSASGYNNEQFF.

The chain combines TRBV4-3 with TRBJ2-7; D call uncertain. Trimming took 0 bases from V and 6 from J, leaving 9 bases between them. The CDR3 runs to 13 residues. The germline V gene has CDR1 LGHNA and CDR2 YSLEER. The CDR3: CASSQDYDFEQYF. For the CDR3, the DNA is TGCGCCAGCAGCCAAGATTATGACTTCGAGCAGTACTTC.

This clonotype appeared a few times. This chain connects TRBV14 to TRBJ1-6; D is undetermined. CDR1 is SGHDN, CDR2 FVKESK, per germline. This CDR3 is built from 17 residues. Trimming shortened V by 4 bases and J by 0 bases, and 13 bases separated the two germline ends. The CDR3 region is CASSPEPPSSYNSPLHF. In DNA, the CDR3 is TGTGCCAGCAGCCCGGAACCCCCGAGCTCCTATAATTCACCCCTCCACTTT.

The chain combines TRBV24-1 with TRBJ2-5; the D gene is possibly TRBD2 (6 bases). V dropped 5 bases and J dropped 2 bases, with 20 bases sitting between them. Germline V gene data show CDR1 as KGHDR and CDR2 as SFDVKD. The CDR3 totals 17 residues. The CDR3 nucleotides are TGTGCCACCAGTGCGGGACTTTCCGTGGGGGAACAAGAGACCCAGTACTTC. Translated, it gives CATSAGLSVGEQETQYF.

The chain carries TRBV28 and TRBJ1-4, with D uncertain. The CDR3 length is 14 residues. Germline V CDR1 and CDR2: MDHEN, SYDVKM. Between the trimmed V and J ends, which lost 6 bases and 8 bases, there was a span of 16 bases. CDR3 loop: CASSSENPREKLFF. The CDR3 region has the DNA TGTGCCAGCAGCTCCGAAAATCCTCGGGAAAAACTGTTTTTT.

The rearrangement links TRBV7-6 to TRBJ2-1; D is ambiguous. The V gene's germline CDR1 is SGHVS and CDR2 FNYEAQ. Trimming shortened V by 2 bases and J by 8 bases, and 10 bases separated the two germline ends. This CDR3 is built from 13 residues. The CDR3 region is CASSLSLTDEQFF. CDR3 in DNA: TGTGCCAGCAGCTTATCACTCACCGATGAGCAGTTCTTC.

This clonotype has only a few counts. The chain joins TRBV7-9 to TRBJ1-2; 7 bases map to TRBD1. The V gene's germline CDR1 is SEHNR and CDR2 FQNEAQ (reference sequence). The CDR3 is made up of 15 amino acids. V trimming: 5 bases; J trimming: 4 bases; junction bases outside the gene matches: 10. The CDR3 DNA sequence: TGTGCCAGCAGCCTATTCGACAGGGAAATCTATGGCTACACCTTC. It yields the protein CASSLFDREIYGYTF.

The genes are TRBV27 and TRBJ2-5; the match to TRBD2 covers 11 bases. The J call could be wrong; TRBJ2-1 is a better fit for the DNA end. The CDR3 consists of 17 residues. From germline, CDR1 is MNHEY and CDR2 SMNVEV (reference sequence). The CDR3 DNA reads as TGTGCCAGCAGTTTACTAGGCGGTAGCGGGAGGGATAATGAGCAGTTCTTC. This gives the protein CASSLLGGSGRDNEQFF.

This rearrangement joins TRBV7-3 to TRBJ2-5; possible D gene TRBD2, 5 bases. The CDR3 is made up of 15 amino acids. Germline lookup yields CDR1 SGHTA and CDR2 FQGTGA. Trimming cost V 2 bases and J 1 base, with 11 bases left between them. This chain's CDR3 is CASSLRPDFQETQYF. In DNA form, the CDR3 reads TGTGCCAGCAGCTTACGCCCGGACTTCCAAGAGACCCAGTACTTC.

This clonotype was seen a handful of times. The CDR3 DNA is TGCGCCAGCAGCCTATACAGGGCCATGAACACTGAAGCTTTCTTT. Its protein is CASSLYRAMNTEAFF. The chain has TRBV4-1 and TRBJ1-1; D is possibly TRBD1 (6 bases). The CDR3 sequence is 15 residues long. Germline lookup yields CDR1 MGHRA and CDR2 YSYEKL. Trimming removed 4 bases at V and 0 bases at J, with 12 bases between.

There are a few counts of this clonotype. V is TRBV29-1 and J is TRBJ2-5; 10 positions agree with TRBD1. CDR3 length: 17 amino acids. Unmatched junction bases numbered 13, after V lost 3 bases and J lost 3 bases. Germline CDR1 and CDR2: SQVTM and ANQGSEA. This CDR3 is CSVEGRRSGTGEETQYF. In DNA, the CDR3 is TGCAGCGTTGAGGGTAGACGTTCCGGGACAGGGGAAGAGACCCAGTACTTC.

This clonotype was counted only a few times. For the CDR3, the DNA is TGCAGTGCTAGATCCCCTGGGGGACAGGCTAACTATGGCTACACCTTC. Its protein product is CSARSPGGQANYGYTF. The V gene is TRBV20-1, the J gene TRBJ1-2; 8 bases map to TRBD1. The germline gives CDR1 DFQATT, CDR2 SNEGSKA (reference sequence). The CDR3 consists of 16 residues. With 2 bases clipped from V and 0 bases from J, the junction kept 8 bases outside the gene matches.

Details on this clonotype: Germline and junction disagree at one end, which may indicate a read error. The genes are TRBV3-1 and TRBJ1-2; possibly TRBD1 for D (5 bases). The CDR3 consists of 14 residues. Germline lookup yields CDR1 LGHDT and CDR2 YNNKEL (reference sequence). The CDR3 loop is CASNQDKGSYGYTF. CDR3 in DNA: TGTGCCAGCAACCAAGATAAGGGGTCCTATGGCTACACCTTC. Supplemented by reference TRBV3-1 and TRBJ1-2, the full variable domain reads DTAVSQTPKYLVTQMGNDKSIKCEQNLGHDTMYWYKQDSKKFLKIMFSYNNKELIINETVPNRFSPKSPDKAHLNLHINSLELGDSAVYFCASNQDKGSYGYTFGSGTRLTVV.

This chain connects TRBV6-1 to TRBJ1-5; unclear D gene. The germline CDR1 and CDR2 sequences are MNHNS and SASEGT. The V gene lost 7 bases and the J gene lost 3 bases, with 13 bases spanning the gap. The CDR3 contains 14 residues. Written as DNA, the CDR3 is TGTGCCAGCAAGACTGGGGAAGTCAATCAGCCCCAGCATTTT. Its protein product is CASKTGEVNQPQHF.

The table lists this clonotype with a few counts. One end of the junction does not line up with germline, which may come from a read error. The rearrangement uses TRBV18 and TRBJ2-5; 8 nucleotides agree with TRBD2. The CDR3 is made up of 12 amino acids. Germline CDR1 is KGHSH and CDR2 is LQKENI. The CDR3 nucleotides are TGTGCCAGCTCACCGTCCCCGGGACTAGTGATTTTC. This encodes CASSPSPGLVIF.